The 23 T cell receptor beta chains in this list originate from one sample, sequenced in a study of cytomegalovirus exposure and HLA in healthy donors. The PCR used 60 Vbeta and 13 Jbeta primers. Sequencing used immunoSEQ multiplex PCR; TCRdb keeps in-frame clones, though not all of them. The profile shows about 130,000 clones, under 90% of them singletons. The sample comprised PBMCs. These receptor sequences come from a man aged 18 to 29 in good health and CMV-seronegative.

The rearrangement links TRBV5-1 to TRBJ2-5, with D possibly TRBD1 on 5 matching bases. Trimming took off 2 bases at V and 2 bases at J, with 13 bases between the two ends. CDR3 length equals 15 residues. CDR1 is SGHRS, CDR2 YFSETQ, per germline. CDR3 loop: CASSLGQRKQETQYF. The CDR3 DNA is TGCGCCAGCAGCTTAGGACAAAGAAAACAAGAGACCCAGTACTTC.

This sequence joins TRBV19 and TRBJ1-2, with a tentative D call TRBD1 (6 bases). The CDR3 length is 14 residues. The germline gives CDR1 LNHDA, CDR2 SQIVND (reference sequence). Trimming removed 5 bases at V and 3 bases at J, with 13 bases between. The CDR3 nucleotides read TGTGCCAGTAGTCCGTGGCGACAGGACTATGGCTACACCTTC. The encoded protein is CASSPWRQDYGYTF.

The rearrangement links TRBV27 to TRBJ1-2; D might be TRBD1 (6 bases). The CDR3 is 14 residues long. Trimming took off 8 bases at V and 3 bases at J, with 16 bases between the two ends. CDR1 MNHEY and CDR2 SMNVEV come from the germline V gene (reference sequence). DNA of the CDR3: TGTGCCAGCCGTTCGGGGCAGGGGTACTATGGCTACACCTTC. Its protein is CASRSGQGYYGYTF.

The CDR3 is CASGFVQRDAQYEQYF. In nucleotides, the CDR3 is TGTGCTAGTGGTTTCGTCCAGCGGGACGCACAGTACGAGCAGTACTTC. The rearrangement joins TRBV12-5 to TRBJ2-7; 7 bases are shared with TRBD2. CDR1 is LGHNT and CDR2 is FRNRAP in the germline V gene. The CDR3 is 16 amino acids. Unmatched junction bases numbered 12, after V lost 3 bases and J lost 4 bases.

This clone was recorded only once. The chain links TRBV5-1 to TRBJ1-2, with 7 bases matching TRBD1. The germline V gene has CDR1 SGHRS and CDR2 YFSETQ. The CDR3 sequence is 15 residues long. V gave up 2 bases and J gave up 0 bases; unmatched junction bases: 4. DNA of the CDR3: TGCGCCAGCAGCTTAACAGGGGCACCTAACTATGGCTACACCTTC. This encodes CASSLTGAPNYGYTF.

This rearrangement joins TRBV4-1 to TRBJ2-4, with D possibly being TRBD1 (6 bases). The CDR3 length is 18 residues. With 0 bases removed from V and 5 bases from J, the gap between germline ends came to 20 bases. Germline V gives CDR1 MGHRA, CDR2 YSYEKL. CDR3: CASSQERSQGRRENIQYF. As DNA, the CDR3 is TGCGCCAGCAGCCAAGAGCGATCACAGGGTAGGCGGGAAAACATTCAGTACTTC.

V gene TRBV7-8 combines with J gene TRBJ1-1; 8 bases align to TRBD1. Unmatched junction bases numbered 15, after V lost 3 bases and J lost 0 bases. Germline V gene sequence: CDR1 SGHVS, CDR2 FQNEAQ. The CDR3 has 19 residues. CDR3 nucleotide sequence: TGTGCCAGCAGCTTGGGCGCAGGGGGCGGTATAGTAATGAACACTGAAGCTTTCTTT. This sequence encodes CASSLGAGGGIVMNTEAFF.

This clone was observed a handful of times. The J gene is TRBJ1-4, the V gene TRBV4-3; D unclear. Germline values: CDR1 LGHNA, CDR2 YSLEER. The ends were cut back, 3 bases at V and 7 bases at J, with 12 bases in the middle. The CDR3 totals 14 residues. In DNA, the CDR3 is TGCGCCAGCAGCCAGTTGGCAGCGGGTGAAAAACTGTTTTTT. Protein: CASSQLAAGEKLFF.

This clone showed up just a few times. The chain couples TRBV19 to TRBJ1-2; TRBD1 agrees at 7 bases. The CDR3 has 17 amino acids. CDR1 is LNHDA and CDR2 is SQIVND in the germline V gene (reference sequence). V lost 4 bases to trimming and J lost 2 bases; unmatched junction nucleotides: 13. CDR3 residues: CASSTDFRGTENYGYTF. The CDR3 region has the DNA TGTGCCAGTAGTACCGACTTCCGGGGGACAGAAAACTATGGCTACACCTTC.

The gene calls are TRBV27 and TRBJ2-3, with a weak D call TRBD2 (5 bases). CDR3 length: 15 residues. V dropped 6 bases and J dropped 2 bases, with 15 bases sitting between them. The germline CDR1 and CDR2 sequences are MNHEY and SMNVEV (reference sequence). CDR3 nucleotide sequence: TGTGCCAGCAGGGAGGTACAGACATACACAGATACGCAGTATTTT. Translating gives CASREVQTYTDTQYF.

The J gene is TRBJ2-3, the V gene TRBV6-5; D is uncertain. Germline CDR1 is MNHEY and CDR2 is SVGAGI. Trimming shortened V by 6 bases and J by 4 bases, and 8 bases separated the two germline ends. CDR3 size: 12 residues. The chain's CDR3 is CASSSLSDTQYF. Here the CDR3 DNA reads TGTGCCAGCAGCTCTTTATCAGATACGCAGTATTTT.

The chain links TRBV7-9 to TRBJ2-5; 7 nucleotides agree with TRBD1. V lost 1 base, J lost 4 bases, and 3 bases stayed unmatched. Germline V lookup: CDR1 SEHNR, CDR2 FQNEAQ (reference sequence). This CDR3 is built from 14 residues. CDR3 in amino acids: CASSLGTGRETQYF. The CDR3 DNA follows: TGTGCCAGCAGCTTAGGGACAGGCAGAGAGACCCAGTACTTC.

V and J are TRBV27 and TRBJ2-7, with TRBD1 as a possible D gene (6 bases). CDR1 MNHEY and CDR2 SMNVEV come from the germline V gene (reference sequence). Trimming pared 9 bases from V and 2 bases from J, leaving 11 bases between. The CDR3 has 12 amino acids. CDR3 in DNA: TGTGCCAGTAAACAGGGTCCCTACGAGCAGTACTTC. Translating gives CASKQGPYEQYF.

This chain joins TRBV7-2 and TRBJ2-1, with unresolved D. The germline V gene has CDR1 SGHTA and CDR2 FQGNSA. This CDR3 region has 12 residues. Trimming shortened V by 5 bases and J by 5 bases, and 7 bases separated the two germline ends. CDR3 nucleotide sequence: TGTGCCAGCAGCCTAAAGAACAATGAGCAGTTCTTC. Translating it yields CASSLKNNEQFF.

A few counts support this clone. The chain combines TRBV6-1 with TRBJ1-5; 8 bases line up with TRBD1. From germline, CDR1 is MNHNS and CDR2 SASEGT. CDR3 length: 14 amino acids. The V gene end was trimmed by 1 base and the J gene end by 7 bases; junction bases not matched to a gene: 3. The CDR3 DNA follows: TGTGCCAGCAGTGAAGGACAGGGGAACCAGCCCCAGCATTTT. Amino acids: CASSEGQGNQPQHF.

This clone was recorded only once. The rearrangement joins TRBV18 to TRBJ1-1, with TRBD1 matching over 8 bases. CDR3 length: 13 residues. The germline V gene has CDR1 KGHSH and CDR2 LQKENI. V lost 5 bases, J lost 2 bases, and 1 base stayed unmatched. The CDR3 sequence is CASSGQGNTEAFF. The CDR3 nucleotides are TGTGCCAGCTCAGGACAGGGAAACACTGAAGCTTTCTTT. The full variable domain, completed using reference TRBV18 and TRBJ1-1, is NAGVMQNPRHLVRRRGQEARLRCSPMKGHSHVYWYRQLPEEGLKFMVYLQKENIIDESGMPKERFSAEFPKEGPSILRIQQVVRGDSAAYFCASSGQGNTEAFFGQGTRLTVV.

J is TRBJ1-1 and V is TRBV5-6, with D possibly being TRBD1 (5 bases). CDR1 is SGHDT, CDR2 YYEEEE, per germline. V was cut by 2 bases and J by 1 base, with 9 bases left in between. This CDR3 has 14 residues. Here the CDR3 reads CASSLWQGNTEAFF. CDR3 bases: TGTGCCAGCAGCTTATGGCAGGGGAACACTGAAGCTTTCTTT.

The table lists this clone with a count of one. The V and J genes are TRBV5-8 and TRBJ1-2, with D uncertain. CDR3 length equals 13 residues. From germline, CDR1 is SGHTS and CDR2 YDEGEE. Trimming left V 4 bases short and J 2 bases short, with 9 bases between. The CDR3 reads CASSPTVNYGYTF. In DNA, the CDR3 is TGTGCCAGCAGCCCCACAGTGAACTATGGCTACACCTTC.

The rearrangement uses TRBV14 and TRBJ2-3, with 7 bases lining up with TRBD1. V was clipped by 5 bases and J by 4 bases; unmatched bases: 0. CDR3 length equals 12 residues. Looked up from germline, CDR1 is SGHDN and CDR2 is FVKESK. In DNA, the CDR3 is TGTGCCAGCAGCGGGACAGCAGATACGCAGTATTTT. Its translation is CASSGTADTQYF.

V and J are TRBV18 and TRBJ1-4; weak D call: TRBD1 (5 bases). This CDR3 has 13 residues. Germline V gene lookup returns CDR1 KGHSH and CDR2 LQKENI. V lost 3 bases to trimming and J lost 7 bases, with 9 bases between them. CDR3 bases: TGTGCCAGCTCACCCTCAGGGATTGAAAAACTGTTTTTT. As protein: CASSPSGIEKLFF.

The table lists this clone with a few counts. The chain employs TRBV4-3 and TRBJ2-5; 9 bases line up with TRBD2. The CDR3 runs 16 residues. The V gene's germline CDR1 is LGHNA and CDR2 YSLEER. V lost 0 bases and J lost 5; bases outside the gene matches: 7. CDR3 loop: CASSQDLASGVETQYF. The CDR3 nucleotides read TGCGCCAGCAGCCAAGATCTTGCTAGCGGGGTGGAGACCCAGTACTTC.

The chain employs TRBV4-3 and TRBJ2-1; D gene ambiguous. Trimming stripped 1 base from V and 7 bases from J, with 14 bases between. CDR1 LGHNA and CDR2 YSLEER come from the germline V gene. The CDR3 length is 15 residues. This chain's CDR3 is CASSQVARSVNEQFF. Written as DNA, the CDR3 is TGCGCCAGCAGCCAAGTCGCTCGGAGTGTAAATGAGCAGTTCTTC.

This rearrangement joins TRBV13 to TRBJ1-3; the D is unclear. V was shortened by 2 bases and J by 4 bases, with 9 bases between the two germline ends. Germline CDR1 PRHDT, CDR2 FYEKMQ (reference sequence). The CDR3 runs 14 residues. CDR3 sequence (DNA): TGTGCCAGCAGCTTAATTCAGTTCGGAAACACCATATATTTT. Translation: CASSLIQFGNTIYF.